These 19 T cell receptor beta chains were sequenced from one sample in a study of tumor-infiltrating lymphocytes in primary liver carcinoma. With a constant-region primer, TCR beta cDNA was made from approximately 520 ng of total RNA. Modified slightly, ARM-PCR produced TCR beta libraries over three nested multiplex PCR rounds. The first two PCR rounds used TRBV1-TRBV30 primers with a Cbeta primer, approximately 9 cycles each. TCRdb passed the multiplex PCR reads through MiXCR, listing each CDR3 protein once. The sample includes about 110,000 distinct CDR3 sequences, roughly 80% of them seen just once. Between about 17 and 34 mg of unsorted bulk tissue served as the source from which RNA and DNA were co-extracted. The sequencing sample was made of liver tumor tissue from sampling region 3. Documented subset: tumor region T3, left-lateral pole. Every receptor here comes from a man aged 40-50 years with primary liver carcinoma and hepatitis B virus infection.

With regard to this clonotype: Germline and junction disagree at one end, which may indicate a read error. In nucleotides, the CDR3 is TGCGTCAGCAGCCTGGGCAGGGGGCGGTCTATGAATTCATCCCTCCACTTT. This sequence encodes CVSSLGRGRSMNSSLHF. This chain links TRBV4-1 with TRBJ1-6; 8 nucleotides match TRBD1. The CDR3 has 17 amino acids. The germline V gene has CDR1 MGHRA and CDR2 YSYEKL.

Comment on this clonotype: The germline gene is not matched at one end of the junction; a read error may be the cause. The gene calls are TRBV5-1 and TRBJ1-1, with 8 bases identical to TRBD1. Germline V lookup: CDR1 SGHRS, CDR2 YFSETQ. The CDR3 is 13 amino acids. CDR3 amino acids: CASSIGQGTETFF. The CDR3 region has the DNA TGCGCCAGCAGCATCGGACAGGGCACTGAAACTTTCTTT.

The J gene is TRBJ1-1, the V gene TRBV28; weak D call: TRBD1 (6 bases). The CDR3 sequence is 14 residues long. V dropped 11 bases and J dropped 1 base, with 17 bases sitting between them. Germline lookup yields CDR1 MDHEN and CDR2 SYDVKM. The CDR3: CACMTTGWNTEAFF. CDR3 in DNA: TGTGCCTGCATGACAACAGGGTGGAACACTGAAGCTTTCTTT.

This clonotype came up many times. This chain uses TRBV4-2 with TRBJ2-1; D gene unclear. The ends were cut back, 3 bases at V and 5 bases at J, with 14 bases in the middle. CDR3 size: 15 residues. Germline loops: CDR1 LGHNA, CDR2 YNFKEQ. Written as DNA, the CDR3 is TGTGCCAGCAGCCAGGAATTGCAGACAAACAATGAGCAGTTCTTC. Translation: CASSQELQTNNEQFF.

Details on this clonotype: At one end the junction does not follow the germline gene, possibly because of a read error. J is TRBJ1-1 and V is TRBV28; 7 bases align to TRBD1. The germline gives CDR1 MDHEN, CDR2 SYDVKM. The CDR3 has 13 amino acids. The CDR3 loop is CASSLGTDGEVFF. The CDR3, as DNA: TGTGCCAGTAGTTTAGGGACAGACGGGGAAGTTTTCTTT.

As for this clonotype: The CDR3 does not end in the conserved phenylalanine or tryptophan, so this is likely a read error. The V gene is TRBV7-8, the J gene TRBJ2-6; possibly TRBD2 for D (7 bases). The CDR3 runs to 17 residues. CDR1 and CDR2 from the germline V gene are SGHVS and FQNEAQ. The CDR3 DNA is TGTGCCAGCAGCTTAGATGGGAGGGGGGCTGGGGCCAACGTTCTGACTTTG. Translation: CASSLDGRGAGANVLTL.

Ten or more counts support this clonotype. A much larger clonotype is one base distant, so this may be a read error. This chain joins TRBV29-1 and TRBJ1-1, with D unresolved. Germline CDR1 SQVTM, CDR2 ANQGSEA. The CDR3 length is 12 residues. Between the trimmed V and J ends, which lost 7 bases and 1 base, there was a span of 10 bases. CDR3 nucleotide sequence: TGCAGCGGAGCAACCCCGAACACTGAAGCTTTCTTT. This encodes CSGATPNTEAFF.

CDR3 loop: CASTSIRSSYEQYF. CDR3 DNA: TGTGCCAGCACCTCTATCAGGAGCTCCTACGAGCAGTACTTC. The chain employs TRBV11-2 and TRBJ2-7; unclear D gene. The ends were cut back, 7 bases at V and 0 bases at J, with 13 bases in the middle. This CDR3 region has 14 residues. Germline V gene lookup returns CDR1 SGHAT and CDR2 FQNNGV.

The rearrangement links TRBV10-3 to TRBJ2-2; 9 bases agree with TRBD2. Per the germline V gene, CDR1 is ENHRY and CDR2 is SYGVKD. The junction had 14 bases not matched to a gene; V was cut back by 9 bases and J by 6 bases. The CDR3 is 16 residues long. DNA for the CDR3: TGTGCCATTAATGGAAATAGCGGGAGAGGGGCCGGGGAGCTGTTTTTT. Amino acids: CAINGNSGRGAGELFF.

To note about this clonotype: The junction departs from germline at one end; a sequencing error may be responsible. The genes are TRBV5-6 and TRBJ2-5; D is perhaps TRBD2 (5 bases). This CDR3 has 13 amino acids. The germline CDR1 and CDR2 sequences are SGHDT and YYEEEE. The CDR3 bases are TGTGCCAGTAGCTTGGGAGTAGTGGAGACCCAGTACTTC. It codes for CASSLGVVETQYF.

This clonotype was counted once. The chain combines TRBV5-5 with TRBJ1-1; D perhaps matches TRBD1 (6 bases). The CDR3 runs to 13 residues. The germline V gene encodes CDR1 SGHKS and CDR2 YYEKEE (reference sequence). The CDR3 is CDSSLIRGTEAFF. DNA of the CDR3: TGTGATAGCAGCTTGATCAGGGGCACTGAAGCTTTCTTT.

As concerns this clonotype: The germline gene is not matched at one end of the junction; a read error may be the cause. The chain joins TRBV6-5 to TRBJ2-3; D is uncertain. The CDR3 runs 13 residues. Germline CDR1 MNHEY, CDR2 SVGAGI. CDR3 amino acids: CASSREVGRYAVF. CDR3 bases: TGTGCCAGCAGTAGAGAGGTGGGCAGATACGCAGTATTT.

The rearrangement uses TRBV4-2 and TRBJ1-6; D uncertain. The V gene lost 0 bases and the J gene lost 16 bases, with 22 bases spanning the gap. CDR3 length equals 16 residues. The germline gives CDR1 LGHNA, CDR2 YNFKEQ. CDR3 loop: CASSQEGSGGDSSLHF. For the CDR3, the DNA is TGTGCCAGCAGCCAAGAGGGGTCAGGAGGAGATTCATCTCTCCACTTT.

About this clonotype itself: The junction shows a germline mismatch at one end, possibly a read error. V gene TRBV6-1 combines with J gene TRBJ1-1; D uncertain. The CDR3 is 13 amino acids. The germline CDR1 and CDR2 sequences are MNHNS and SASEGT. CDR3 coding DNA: TGTGCCAACAGTGATGGTAGGAGCACTGAAGCTTTCTTT. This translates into CANSDGRSTEAFF.

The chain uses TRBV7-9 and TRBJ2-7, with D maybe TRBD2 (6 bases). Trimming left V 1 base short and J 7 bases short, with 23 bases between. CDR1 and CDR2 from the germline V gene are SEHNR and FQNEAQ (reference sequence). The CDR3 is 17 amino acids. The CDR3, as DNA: TGTGCCAGCAGCTTAGGGTCCGGGACTCGCGGAGGCTATGAGCAGTACTTC. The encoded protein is CASSLGSGTRGGYEQYF.

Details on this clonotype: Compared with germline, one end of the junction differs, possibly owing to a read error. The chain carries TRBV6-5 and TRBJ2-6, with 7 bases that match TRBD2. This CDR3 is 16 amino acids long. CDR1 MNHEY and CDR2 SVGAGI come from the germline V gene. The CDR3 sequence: CGSSYSSGSGANVLAF. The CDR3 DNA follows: TGTGGCAGCAGTTACTCTAGCGGCTCTGGGGCCAACGTCCTGGCTTTC.

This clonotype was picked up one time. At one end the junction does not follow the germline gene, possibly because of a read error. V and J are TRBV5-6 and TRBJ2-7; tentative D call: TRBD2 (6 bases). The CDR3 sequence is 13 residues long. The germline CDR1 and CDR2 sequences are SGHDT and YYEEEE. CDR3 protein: CASSRDLPYKQYF. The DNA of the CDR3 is TGCGCCAGCAGCCGGGACTTACCCTACAAGCAGTACTTC.

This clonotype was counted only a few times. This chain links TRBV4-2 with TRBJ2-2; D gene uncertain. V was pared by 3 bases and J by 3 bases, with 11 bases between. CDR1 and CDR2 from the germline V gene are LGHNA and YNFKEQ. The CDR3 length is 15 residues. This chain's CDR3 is CASSHLTDHTGELFF. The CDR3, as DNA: TGTGCCAGCAGCCACTTGACCGACCACACCGGGGAGCTGTTTTTT.

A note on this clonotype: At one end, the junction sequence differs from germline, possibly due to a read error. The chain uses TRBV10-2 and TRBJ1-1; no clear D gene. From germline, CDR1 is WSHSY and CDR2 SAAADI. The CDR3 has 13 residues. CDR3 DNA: TGCAGCAGCAGTGAAGTAGAAAACACTGATGCTTTCTTT. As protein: CSSSEVENTDAFF.